This T cell receptor beta chain was sequenced in a study of cytomegalovirus exposure and HLA in healthy donors. Amplification used 60 Vbeta primers and 13 Jbeta primers. Sequencing used immunoSEQ multiplex PCR; TCRdb keeps in-frame clones, though not all of them. The sample lists 200,000 or so clones; 82% were seen once. The germline V gene encodes CDR1 SGHAT and CDR2 FQNNGV. V was pared by 6 bases and J by 2 bases, with 11 bases between. This CDR3 contains 14 residues. The specimen sequenced was PBMCs. The rearrangement uses TRBV11-2 and TRBJ1-3, with D hard to call. The sequence was collected from a woman aged 50 to 65 in good health and CMV-seropositive. CDR3 sequence reads: CASRSTAAGNTIYF. The CDR3 coding sequence is TGTGCCAGCAGATCTACAGCGGCTGGAAACACCATATATTTT.